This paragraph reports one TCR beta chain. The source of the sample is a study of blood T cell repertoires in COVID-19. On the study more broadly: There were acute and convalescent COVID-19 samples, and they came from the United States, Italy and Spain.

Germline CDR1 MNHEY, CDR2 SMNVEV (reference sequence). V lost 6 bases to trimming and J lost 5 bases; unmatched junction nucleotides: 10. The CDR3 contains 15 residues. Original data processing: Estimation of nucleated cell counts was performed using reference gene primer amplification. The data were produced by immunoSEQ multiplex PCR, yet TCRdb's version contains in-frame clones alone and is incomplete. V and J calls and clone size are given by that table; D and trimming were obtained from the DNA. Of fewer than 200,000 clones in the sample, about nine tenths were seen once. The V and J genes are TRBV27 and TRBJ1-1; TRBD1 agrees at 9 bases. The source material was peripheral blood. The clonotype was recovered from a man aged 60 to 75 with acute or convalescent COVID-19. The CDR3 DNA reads TGTGCCAGCAGCCGAGGACAGGGGCTAGTGACTGAAGCTTTCTTT. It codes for CASSRGQGLVTEAFF.